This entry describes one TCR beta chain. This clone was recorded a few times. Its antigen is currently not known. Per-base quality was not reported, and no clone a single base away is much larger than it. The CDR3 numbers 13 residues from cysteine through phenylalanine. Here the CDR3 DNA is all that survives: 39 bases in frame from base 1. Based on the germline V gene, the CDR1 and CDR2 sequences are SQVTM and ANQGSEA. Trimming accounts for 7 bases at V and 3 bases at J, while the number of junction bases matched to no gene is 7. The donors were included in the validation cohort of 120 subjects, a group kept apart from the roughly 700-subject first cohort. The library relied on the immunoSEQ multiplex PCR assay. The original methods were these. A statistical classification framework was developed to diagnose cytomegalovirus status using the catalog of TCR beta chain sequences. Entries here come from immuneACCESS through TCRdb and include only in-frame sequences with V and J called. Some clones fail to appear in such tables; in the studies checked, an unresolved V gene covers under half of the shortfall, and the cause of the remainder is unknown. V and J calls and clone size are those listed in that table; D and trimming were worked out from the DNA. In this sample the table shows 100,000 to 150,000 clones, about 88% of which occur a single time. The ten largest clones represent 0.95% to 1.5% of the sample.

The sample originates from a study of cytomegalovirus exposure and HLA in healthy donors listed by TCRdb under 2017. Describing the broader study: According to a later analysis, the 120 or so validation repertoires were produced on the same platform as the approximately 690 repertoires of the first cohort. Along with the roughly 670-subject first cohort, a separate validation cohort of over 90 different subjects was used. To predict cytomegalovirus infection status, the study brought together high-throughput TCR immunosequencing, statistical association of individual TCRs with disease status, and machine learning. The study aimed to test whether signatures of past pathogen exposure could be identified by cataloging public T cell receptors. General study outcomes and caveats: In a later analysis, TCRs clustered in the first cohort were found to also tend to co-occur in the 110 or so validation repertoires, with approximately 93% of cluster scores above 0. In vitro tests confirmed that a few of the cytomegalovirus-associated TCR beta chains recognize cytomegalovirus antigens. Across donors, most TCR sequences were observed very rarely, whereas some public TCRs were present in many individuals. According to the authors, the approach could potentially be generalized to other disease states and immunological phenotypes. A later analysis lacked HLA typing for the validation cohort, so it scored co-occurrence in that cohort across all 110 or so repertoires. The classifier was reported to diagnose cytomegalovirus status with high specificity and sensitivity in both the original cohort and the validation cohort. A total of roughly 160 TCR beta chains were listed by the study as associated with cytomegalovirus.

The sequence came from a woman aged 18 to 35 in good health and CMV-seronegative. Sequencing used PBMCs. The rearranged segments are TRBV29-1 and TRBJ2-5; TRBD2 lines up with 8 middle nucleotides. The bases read TGCAGCGCCTCCGGGGGGGGGAAAGAGACCCAGTACTTC. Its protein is CSASGGGKETQYF.